Listed below are T cell receptor beta chains from one sample, sequenced in a study of blood T cells in healthy people across ages. TCRdb analysed the 5' RACE reads with MiXCR anew, one entry per CDR3 protein. The table records some 880,000 distinct CDR3 sequences, under 40% of them present only once. The sample consisted of blood. Source of these receptors: a man aged 18 to 35 in good health. Each CDR3 is given with its conserved first and last residue. D genes are given only for firm matches. Expanded clones are given a class, and other clones once, few, many or no size at all.

j_gene: TRBJ2-1
v_gene: TRBV9
abundance: NA
d_gene: NA
CDR3aa: CASSGGPATLNNEQFF
CDR3nt: TGTGCCAGCAGCGGGGGACCCGCGACGTTAAACAATGAGCAGTTCTTC

j_gene: TRBJ2-1
v_gene: TRBV10-3
abundance: NA
d_gene: NA
CDR3aa: CAVTVGYEQFF
CDR3nt: TGTGCCGTAACCGTGGGCTATGAGCAGTTCTTC

j_gene: TRBJ2-5
v_gene: TRBV20-1
abundance: NA
d_gene: NA
CDR3aa: CSARTQQETQYF
CDR3nt: TGCAGTGCTAGAACACAACAAGAGACCCAGTACTTC

j_gene: TRBJ1-1
v_gene: TRBV27
abundance: NA
d_gene: NA
CDR3aa: CASRGGERGTEAFF
CDR3nt: TGTGCCAGCAGGGGGGGGGAACGGGGGACTGAAGCTTTCTTT

j_gene: TRBJ2-5
v_gene: TRBV5-1
abundance: NA
d_gene: TRBD2
CDR3aa: CASSSGLAGALYQETQYF
CDR3nt: TGCGCCAGCAGCTCAGGACTAGCGGGGGCCCTGTACCAAGAGACCCAGTACTTC

j_gene: TRBJ1-1
v_gene: TRBV27
abundance: NA
d_gene: NA
CDR3aa: CASSLYAGLNTEAFF
CDR3nt: TGTGCCAGCAGTTTATATGCGGGATTGAACACTGAAGCTTTCTTT

j_gene: TRBJ1-2
v_gene: TRBV12-3/TRBV12-4
abundance: many
d_gene: NA
CDR3aa: CASSLGLRPMGGYTF
CDR3nt: TGTGCCAGCAGTTTAGGACTGCGCCCGATGGGGGGCTACACCTTC

j_gene: TRBJ2-3
v_gene: TRBV6-5
abundance: NA
d_gene: NA
CDR3aa: CASSSRTLGTSTDTQYF
CDR3nt: TGTGCCAGCAGTTCGAGGACATTGGGGACTAGCACAGATACGCAGTATTTT

j_gene: TRBJ2-3
v_gene: TRBV10-3
abundance: few
d_gene: TRBD1
CDR3aa: CAIHTAGTGGRDTQYF
CDR3nt: TGTGCCATCCATACCGCCGGGACAGGGGGCAGGGATACGCAGTATTTT

j_gene: TRBJ2-7
v_gene: TRBV12-3/TRBV12-4
abundance: once
d_gene: TRBD2
CDR3aa: CASSLSPAGGGEQYF
CDR3nt: TGTGCCAGCAGTTTATCACCAGCGGGGGGTGGCGAGCAGTACTTC

j_gene: TRBJ1-1
v_gene: TRBV5-1
abundance: NA
d_gene: NA
CDR3aa: CASTKSTRQANTEAFF
CDR3nt: TGCGCCAGCACTAAATCAACGAGACAGGCGAACACTGAAGCTTTCTTT

j_gene: TRBJ1-2
v_gene: TRBV2
abundance: NA
d_gene: NA
CDR3aa: CASTGSRVYGYTF
CDR3nt: TGTGCCAGCACCGGATCAAGGGTCTATGGCTACACCTTC

j_gene: TRBJ2-1
v_gene: TRBV25-1
abundance: NA
d_gene: NA
CDR3aa: CASSDPSRDEQFF
CDR3nt: TGTGCCAGCAGTGATCCTAGCCGGGATGAGCAGTTCTTC

j_gene: TRBJ2-1
v_gene: TRBV20-1
abundance: NA
d_gene: TRBD1
CDR3aa: CSASPGQGKSNYNEQFF
CDR3nt: TGCAGTGCTAGTCCGGGACAGGGAAAAAGCAACTACAATGAGCAGTTCTTC

j_gene: TRBJ2-1
v_gene: TRBV2
abundance: NA
d_gene: NA
CDR3aa: CASSGNSQETQFF
CDR3nt: TGTGCCAGCAGTGGAAACTCCCAAGAGACCCAGTTCTTC

j_gene: TRBJ2-1
v_gene: TRBV12-3/TRBV12-4
abundance: many
d_gene: NA
CDR3aa: CASSLVPPGRANYNEQFF
CDR3nt: TGTGCCAGCAGTTTAGTACCCCCCGGCAGGGCCAACTACAATGAGCAGTTCTTC

j_gene: TRBJ2-7
v_gene: TRBV20-1
abundance: once
d_gene: NA
CDR3aa: CSARLGVEQYF
CDR3nt: TGCAGTGCTAGGTTGGGGGTCGAGCAGTACTTC

j_gene: TRBJ2-3
v_gene: TRBV4-3
abundance: many
d_gene: NA
CDR3aa: CASSQDSGRAGDTQYF
CDR3nt: TGCGCCAGCAGCCAAGATTCGGGCAGGGCAGGGGATACGCAGTATTTT

j_gene: TRBJ2-1
v_gene: TRBV7-9
abundance: many
d_gene: TRBD2
CDR3aa: CATSTSGGQNEQFF
CDR3nt: TGTGCCACCTCGACTAGCGGGGGGCAGAATGAGCAGTTCTTC

j_gene: TRBJ1-5
v_gene: TRBV20-1
abundance: NA
d_gene: NA
CDR3aa: CSTTHGGFQPQHF
CDR3nt: TGCAGCACTACCCATGGCGGTTTTCAGCCCCAGCATTTT

j_gene: TRBJ2-3
v_gene: TRBV4-1
abundance: few
d_gene: NA
CDR3aa: CASSQGVLARDTQYF
CDR3nt: TGCGCCAGCAGCCAAGGGGTTCTAGCGCGCGATACGCAGTATTTT

j_gene: TRBJ2-2
v_gene: TRBV11-3
abundance: NA
d_gene: NA
CDR3aa: CASSSASKDGELFF
CDR3nt: TGTGCCAGCAGCTCGGCCTCCAAGGACGGGGAGCTGTTTTTT

j_gene: TRBJ2-7
v_gene: TRBV7-3
abundance: few
d_gene: NA
CDR3aa: CASSLRDVKTSYEQYF
CDR3nt: TGTGCCAGCAGCTTAAGGGACGTCAAAACCTCCTACGAGCAGTACTTC

j_gene: TRBJ2-7
v_gene: TRBV12-3/TRBV12-4
abundance: NA
d_gene: TRBD1
CDR3aa: CASSLLAAGTGSSYNEQYF
CDR3nt: TGTGCCAGCAGTTTACTGGCGGCTGGGACAGGGTCATCTTACAATGAGCAGTACTTC

j_gene: TRBJ2-5
v_gene: TRBV4-1
abundance: NA
d_gene: NA
CDR3aa: CASSRERQDNEQYF
CDR3nt: TGCGCCAGCAGCCGAGAAAGGCAGGACAATGAGCAGTACTTC

j_gene: TRBJ2-1
v_gene: TRBV7-2
abundance: NA
d_gene: NA
CDR3aa: CASSPVIGSYNEQFF
CDR3nt: TGTGCCAGCAGCCCCGTAATTGGTAGCTACAATGAGCAGTTCTTC

j_gene: TRBJ2-7
v_gene: TRBV3-1
abundance: NA
d_gene: NA
CDR3aa: CASSRFRQGSYEQYF
CDR3nt: TGTGCCAGCAGCCGGTTTAGGCAGGGGTCCTACGAGCAGTACTTC

j_gene: TRBJ2-7
v_gene: TRBV5-1
abundance: few
d_gene: NA
CDR3aa: CASSAGGGDEQYF
CDR3nt: TGCGCCAGCAGCGCGGGTGGTGGGGATGAGCAGTACTTC

j_gene: TRBJ2-3
v_gene: TRBV28
abundance: NA
d_gene: NA
CDR3aa: CASSLYRDPTDTQYF
CDR3nt: TGTGCCAGCAGTCTTTACAGGGATCCCACAGATACGCAGTATTTT

j_gene: TRBJ2-5
v_gene: TRBV6-6
abundance: few
d_gene: NA
CDR3aa: CASSPPMEETQYF
CDR3nt: TGTGCCAGCAGTCCACCTATGGAGGAGACCCAGTACTTC

j_gene: TRBJ1-4
v_gene: TRBV2
abundance: few
d_gene: NA
CDR3aa: CASSEAPRKLFF
CDR3nt: TGTGCCAGCAGTGAAGCGCCCCGAAAACTGTTTTTT

j_gene: TRBJ2-7
v_gene: TRBV28
abundance: many
d_gene: NA
CDR3aa: CASSVGIHYEQYF
CDR3nt: TGTGCCAGCAGTGTGGGCATTCACTACGAGCAGTACTTC

j_gene: TRBJ2-7
v_gene: TRBV20-1
abundance: NA
d_gene: TRBD1
CDR3aa: CSASFMGQGLYNEQYF
CDR3nt: TGCAGTGCTAGTTTTATGGGACAGGGACTCTACAATGAGCAGTACTTC

j_gene: TRBJ2-5
v_gene: TRBV11-2
abundance: few
d_gene: TRBD2
CDR3aa: CASSFGLAETQYF
CDR3nt: TGTGCCAGCAGCTTTGGACTAGCAGAGACCCAGTACTTC

j_gene: TRBJ2-7
v_gene: TRBV6-2/TRBV6-3
abundance: NA
d_gene: TRBD1
CDR3aa: CAIRDPGQGTYEQYF
CDR3nt: TGTGCCATCCGGGACCCGGGACAGGGGACCTACGAGCAGTACTTC

j_gene: TRBJ1-2
v_gene: TRBV4-3
abundance: NA
d_gene: NA
CDR3aa: CASSQEVGQLNYGCTF
CDR3nt: TGCGCCAGCAGCCAAGAAGTGGGGCAACTTAACTATGGCTGCACCTTC

j_gene: TRBJ2-3
v_gene: TRBV9
abundance: few
d_gene: NA
CDR3aa: CASSVGGPGTDTQYF
CDR3nt: TGTGCCAGCAGCGTGGGGGGGCCTGGCACAGATACGCAGTATTTT

j_gene: TRBJ2-1
v_gene: TRBV7-2
abundance: many
d_gene: NA
CDR3aa: CASSSAGHTYNEQFF
CDR3nt: TGTGCCAGCAGCTCGGCGGGACACACTTACAATGAGCAGTTCTTC

j_gene: TRBJ2-2
v_gene: TRBV7-3
abundance: few
d_gene: NA
CDR3aa: CASSLNWGLRQPDTGELFF
CDR3nt: TGTGCCAGCAGCTTAAACTGGGGGTTGCGGCAGCCCGATACCGGGGAGCTGTTTTTT

j_gene: TRBJ2-1
v_gene: TRBV20-1
abundance: NA
d_gene: NA
CDR3aa: CSAREATGRGYNEQFF
CDR3nt: TGCAGTGCTAGAGAGGCAACGGGACGCGGCTACAATGAGCAGTTCTTC

j_gene: TRBJ1-4
v_gene: TRBV28
abundance: NA
d_gene: TRBD1
CDR3aa: CASRGQAANEKLFF
CDR3nt: TGTGCCAGCAGGGGACAGGCAGCTAATGAAAAACTGTTTTTT

j_gene: TRBJ2-1
v_gene: TRBV5-1
abundance: few
d_gene: NA
CDR3aa: CASSYLSSDYNEQFF
CDR3nt: TGCGCCAGCAGCTACCTCTCCTCCGACTACAATGAGCAGTTCTTC

j_gene: TRBJ2-7
v_gene: TRBV20-1
abundance: NA
d_gene: NA
CDR3aa: CSARTGHTYEQYF
CDR3nt: TGCAGTGCTAGGACGGGGCATACCTACGAGCAGTACTTC

j_gene: TRBJ2-1
v_gene: TRBV5-4
abundance: NA
d_gene: NA
CDR3aa: CASSHPSEGARNEQFF
CDR3nt: TGTGCCAGCAGCCACCCCTCGGAGGGGGCAAGGAATGAGCAGTTCTTC

j_gene: TRBJ2-3
v_gene: TRBV29-1
abundance: NA
d_gene: TRBD1
CDR3aa: CSVEDTGERTLLSTDTQYF
CDR3nt: TGCAGCGTTGAAGATACAGGGGAACGGACCTTACTTAGCACAGATACGCAGTATTTT